This is a list of T cell receptor beta chains from one sample in a study of identical twins. TCRdb reanalysed the 5' RACE reads using MiXCR and keeps one entry per CDR3 protein. The table includes a few hundred thousand distinct CDR3 sequences, 6.5% to 9.5% detected once. This sample was also put to use in a study of yellow fever vaccine responses in identical twins.

The material sequenced was memory (CD45RO+) T cells sorted from blood. The receptor source for this set is a woman between 18 and 29 years old in good health. Both conserved end residues are part of each CDR3. The D gene is left open where the match is weak. Clone size appears in some rows only: once, few, many, or a class for an expanded clone.

d_gene	abundance	v_gene	j_gene	CDR3nt	CDR3aa
TRBD2	few	TRBV19	TRBJ2-7	TGTGCCAGTAGTATATCTAGCGGAGTATACTACGAGCAGTACTTC	CASSISSGVYYEQYF
-	few	TRBV6-5	TRBJ2-5	TGTGCCAGCAGTTACTTCGGGGGCGCGGAGACCCAGTACTTC	CASSYFGGAETQYF
-	many	TRBV11-2	TRBJ2-3	TGTGCCAGCAGCTTAGGCGTCGGGCCCACAGATACGCAGTATTTT	CASSLGVGPTDTQYF
-	-	TRBV12-3/TRBV12-4	TRBJ1-1	TGTGCCAGCAGTTTAGTCAGAGAGAACACTGAAGCTTTCTTT	CASSLVRENTEAFF
TRBD1	-	TRBV7-9	TRBJ2-1	TGTGCCAGCAGCTTAGGGGACAGGGTTTTGGATGAGCAGTTCTTC	CASSLGDRVLDEQFF
-	few	TRBV5-1	TRBJ2-3	TGCGCCAGCAGCTTGGCGTGGCAGCAGATCTACTCAGATACGCAGTATTTT	CASSLAWQQIYSDTQYF
TRBD2	-	TRBV28	TRBJ2-7	TGTGCCAGCAGTTTACGGGCGGGAGTCGGCGAGCAGTACTTC	CASSLRAGVGEQYF
-	many	TRBV2	TRBJ1-4	TGTGCCACCAGAGATGAAAAACTGTTTTTT	CATRDEKLFF
-	many	TRBV5-1	TRBJ2-1	TGCGCCAGCAGCTTGGGGGACGTAAACAATGAGCAGTTCTTC	CASSLGDVNNEQFF
TRBD2	few	TRBV12-3/TRBV12-4	TRBJ2-2	TGTGCCAGCAGTTTAGGGACTAGGGCAGGCGGGGAGCTGTTTTTT	CASSLGTRAGGELFF
-	few	TRBV6-4	TRBJ1-1	TGTGCCAGCAGGAAGACAGGCGATGCCACTGAAGCTTTCTTT	CASRKTGDATEAFF
TRBD1	-	TRBV19	TRBJ1-5	TGTGCCAGTAGTATTATGGGACAGGGCAATCAGCCCCAGCATTTT	CASSIMGQGNQPQHF
-	-	TRBV20-1	TRBJ1-5	TGCAGTGCTAGAGCGATCCGGGGCCCCGATCAGCCCCAGCATTTT	CSARAIRGPDQPQHF
-	many	TRBV29-1	TRBJ1-1	TGCAGCATTCGGACAACTCCTAGGGACACTGAAGCTTTCTTT	CSIRTTPRDTEAFF
-	few	TRBV7-2	TRBJ2-5	TGTGCCAGCAGCCCTCAACGGGCCCCGCAAGAGACCCAGTACTTC	CASSPQRAPQETQYF
-	many	TRBV20-1	TRBJ2-1	TGCAGTGCCCCCGGCGGGCGACCTACGTCGTGGAATGAGCAGTTCTTC	CSAPGGRPTSWNEQFF
-	-	TRBV12-3/TRBV12-4	TRBJ2-5	TGTGCCAGCAGGAGGGACGCGCAAGAGACCCAGTACTTC	CASRRDAQETQYF
-	few	TRBV6-1	TRBJ2-6	TGTGCCAGCAGTACAGTGACTGGGGCCAACGTCCTGACTTTC	CASSTVTGANVLTF
-	few	TRBV6-1	TRBJ1-5	TGTGCCAGCAGTGAATTGGGGCCTCAGCCCCAGCATTTT	CASSELGPQPQHF